One sample yielded the 14 T cell receptor beta chains listed below, sequenced in a study of blood T cell repertoires in COVID-19. Here immunoSEQ multiplex PCR was the method, and the copy in TCRdb shows in-frame clones only, minus some. The sample has 300,000 to 400,000 clones; 88% are singletons. The specimen sequenced was peripheral blood. The receptors shown here come from a woman aged 50 to 60 with active or convalescent COVID-19.

CDR3 protein: CAWNTGMNTEAFF. The CDR3, as DNA: TGTGCCTGGAATACCGGTATGAACACTGAAGCTTTCTTT. The chain uses TRBV30 and TRBJ1-1; D not certain. V was trimmed by 4 bases and J by 0 bases, leaving 9 bases between them. The CDR3 is 13 residues long. Germline V gives CDR1 GTSNPN, CDR2 SVGIG (reference sequence). Together with reference TRBV30 and TRBJ1-1, the CDR3 gives the full variable domain: SQTIHQWPATLVQPVGSPLSLECTVEGTSNPNLYWYRQAAGRGLQLLFYSVGIGQISSEVPQNLSASRPQDRQFILSSKKLLLSDSGFYLCAWNTGMNTEAFFGQGTRLTVV.

The rearrangement joins TRBV5-1 to TRBJ2-7, with D hard to call. V lost 1 base to trimming and J lost 4 bases, with 15 bases between them. Germline V CDR1 and CDR2: SGHRS, YFSETQ. CDR3 size: 15 residues. CDR3 sequence (DNA): TGCGCCAGCAGCTTGTCGCCAGACTGGCTGTACGAGCAGTACTTC. Its protein is CASSLSPDWLYEQYF.

This chain links TRBV9 with TRBJ2-2; 8 positions agree with TRBD1. The V gene end was trimmed by 0 bases and the J gene end by 5 bases; junction bases not matched to a gene: 9. Germline V gene sequence: CDR1 SGDLS, CDR2 YYNGEE. The CDR3 contains 17 residues. The CDR3 protein is CASSVAPSTGVTGELFF. In DNA form, the CDR3 reads TGTGCCAGCAGCGTAGCACCCTCGACAGGGGTAACCGGGGAGCTGTTTTTT. The entire variable domain, with the rest obtained from reference TRBV9 and TRBJ2-2, is as follows: DSGVTQTPKHLITATGQRVTLRCSPRSGDLSVYWYQQSLDQGLQFLIQYYNGEERAKGNILERFSAQQFPDLHSELNLSSLELGDSALYFCASSVAPSTGVTGELFFGEGSRLTVL.

CDR3 sequence reads: CASRVGLASGETQYF. CDR3 coding DNA: TGTGCCAGCAGGGTGGGACTAGCTTCCGGAGAGACCCAGTACTTC. The chain couples TRBV28 to TRBJ2-5; TRBD2 matches 9 bases. The CDR3 consists of 15 residues. Germline loops: CDR1 MDHEN, CDR2 SYDVKM. With 6 bases clipped from V and 4 bases from J, the junction kept 9 bases outside the gene matches.

V and J are TRBV4-1 and TRBJ2-7; 11 nucleotides match TRBD1. The J segment lost 5 bases and the V segment lost 4 bases, leaving 4 bases of the junction unmatched. The CDR3 covers 14 residues. CDR1 and CDR2 (germline): MGHRA, YSYEKL. This CDR3 reads CASSRGQGADEQYF. The CDR3 coding sequence is TGCGCCAGCAGCCGAGGACAGGGGGCCGACGAGCAGTACTTC.

V is TRBV5-4 and J is TRBJ2-1; 7 bases fit TRBD2. The V gene end was trimmed by 3 bases and the J gene end by 6 bases; junction bases not matched to a gene: 9. The germline V gene encodes CDR1 SGHNT and CDR2 YYREEE (reference sequence). The CDR3 covers 15 residues. The CDR3 nucleotides read TGTGCCAGCAGCTCACGGACTAGTTATAGCAATGAGCAGTTCTTC. Protein sequence: CASSSRTSYSNEQFF.

Concerning this clone: The identical CDR3 is also encoded by other nucleotide sequences in the sample. V gene TRBV10-3 combines with J gene TRBJ1-5; D possibly corresponds to TRBD1 (5 bases). The CDR3 has 14 amino acids. Trimming removed 6 bases from V and 0 bases from J, with 9 bases in between. CDR1 ENHRY and CDR2 SYGVKD come from the germline V gene. The CDR3 is CAISEQGSNQPQHF. As DNA, the CDR3 is TGTGCCATCAGCGAGCAGGGTAGCAATCAGCCCCAGCATTTT.

V and J are TRBV6-5 and TRBJ2-2; D uncertain. V was shortened by 6 bases and J by 0 bases, with 8 bases between the two germline ends. From germline, CDR1 is MNHEY and CDR2 SVGAGI. CDR3 length: 14 residues. Written as DNA, the CDR3 is TGTGCCAGCAGGAAAGACTCGAACACCGGGGAGCTGTTTTTT. It is translated as CASRKDSNTGELFF.

The chain has TRBV25-1 and TRBJ2-7; D remains ambiguous. V was shortened by 4 bases and J by 4 bases, with 11 bases between the two germline ends. The CDR3 totals 13 residues. Germline V CDR1 and CDR2: MGHDK, SYGVNS. The CDR3 sequence: CASSGSSQYEQYF. As DNA, the CDR3 is TGTGCCAGCAGTGGATCCTCCCAGTACGAGCAGTACTTC.

The genes are TRBV3-1 (or the pseudogene TRBV3-2) and TRBJ2-2, with unresolved D. Germline V gene sequence: CDR1 LGHDT, CDR2 YNNKEL (reference sequence). The CDR3 contains 13 residues. Trimming stripped 1 base from V and 9 bases from J, with 9 bases between. The CDR3 sequence is CASSQGGGRELFF. The DNA of the CDR3 is TGTGCCAGCAGCCAAGGAGGCGGTCGGGAGCTGTTTTTT.

The chain uses TRBV28 and TRBJ2-3, with 13 bases fitting TRBD2. The trim removed 3 bases at V and 3 bases at J, leaving 3 bases unmatched. Germline CDR1 is MDHEN and CDR2 is SYDVKM. This CDR3 region has 16 residues. The CDR3 DNA follows: TGTGCCAGCAGTTTCGGGACTAGCGGGACTACAGATACGCAGTATTTT. This translates into CASSFGTSGTTDTQYF.

V is TRBV6-1 and J is TRBJ2-5; D is unclear. Germline CDR1 reads MNHNS; CDR2 reads SASEGT. This CDR3 contains 13 residues. Trimming shortened V by 5 bases and J by 1 base, and 8 bases separated the two germline ends. The CDR3 DNA reads as TGTGCCAGCAGTTTAACTCGCCAAGAGACCCAGTACTTC. Amino acid sequence: CASSLTRQETQYF.

The chain has TRBV6-5 and TRBJ1-5; D ambiguous. The V end was cut by 8 bases, the J end by 6 bases, with 14 bases between. From germline, CDR1 is MNHEY and CDR2 SVGAGI. This CDR3 is 13 amino acids long. CDR3: CASAAGFRQPQHF. CDR3 bases: TGTGCCAGCGCAGCGGGGTTCCGTCAGCCCCAGCATTTT.

The genes are TRBV10-3 and TRBJ2-7, with 11 bases aligning to TRBD2. V lost 5 bases, J lost 1 base, and 1 base stayed unmatched. The germline V gene has CDR1 ENHRY and CDR2 SYGVKD. The CDR3 is 14 residues long. CDR3 DNA: TGTGCCATCAGTACTAGCGGGGGTTCCTACGAGCAGTACTTC. Its protein is CAISTSGGSYEQYF.